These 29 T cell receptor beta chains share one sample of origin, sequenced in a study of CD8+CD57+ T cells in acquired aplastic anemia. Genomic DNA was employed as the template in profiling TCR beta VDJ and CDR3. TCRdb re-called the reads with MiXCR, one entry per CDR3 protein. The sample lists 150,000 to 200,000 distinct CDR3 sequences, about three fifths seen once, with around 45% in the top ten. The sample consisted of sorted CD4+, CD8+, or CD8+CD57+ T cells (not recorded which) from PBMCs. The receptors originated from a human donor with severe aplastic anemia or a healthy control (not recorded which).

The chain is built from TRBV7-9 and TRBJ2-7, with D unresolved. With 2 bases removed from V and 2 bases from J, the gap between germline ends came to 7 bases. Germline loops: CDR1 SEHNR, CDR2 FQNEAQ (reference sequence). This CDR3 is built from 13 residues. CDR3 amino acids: CASSLKEAYEQYF. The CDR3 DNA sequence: TGTGCCAGCAGCTTAAAAGAAGCCTACGAGCAGTACTTC.

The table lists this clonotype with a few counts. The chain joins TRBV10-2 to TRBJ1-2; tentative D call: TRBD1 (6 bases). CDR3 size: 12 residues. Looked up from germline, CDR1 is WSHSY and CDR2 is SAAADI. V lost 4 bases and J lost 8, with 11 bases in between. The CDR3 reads CASSVQGRGYTF. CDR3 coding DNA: TGCGCCAGCAGTGTCCAGGGGCGCGGCTACACCTTC.

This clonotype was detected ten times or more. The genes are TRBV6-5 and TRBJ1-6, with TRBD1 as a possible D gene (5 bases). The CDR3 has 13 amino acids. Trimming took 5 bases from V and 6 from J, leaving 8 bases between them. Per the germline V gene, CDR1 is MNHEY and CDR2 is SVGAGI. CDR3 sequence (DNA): TGTGCCAGCAGTGGGGACGTTAATTCACCCCTCCACTTT. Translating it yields CASSGDVNSPLHF.

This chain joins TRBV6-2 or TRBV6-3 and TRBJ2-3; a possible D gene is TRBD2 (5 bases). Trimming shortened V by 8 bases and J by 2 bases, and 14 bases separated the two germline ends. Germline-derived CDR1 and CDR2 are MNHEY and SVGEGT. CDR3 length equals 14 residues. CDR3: CASRSTRVTDTQYF. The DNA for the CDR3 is TGTGCCAGCCGTTCTACGAGGGTCACAGATACGCAGTATTTT.

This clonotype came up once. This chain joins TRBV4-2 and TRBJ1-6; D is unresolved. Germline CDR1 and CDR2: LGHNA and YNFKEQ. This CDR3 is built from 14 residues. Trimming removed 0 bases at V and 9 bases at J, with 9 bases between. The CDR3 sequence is CASSQDGGPSPLHF. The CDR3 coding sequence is TGTGCCAGCAGCCAAGATGGAGGGCCTTCACCCCTCCACTTT.

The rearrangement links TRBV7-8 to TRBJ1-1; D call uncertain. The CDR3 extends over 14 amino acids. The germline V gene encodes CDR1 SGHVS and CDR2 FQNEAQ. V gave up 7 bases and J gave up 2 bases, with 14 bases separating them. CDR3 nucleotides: TGTGCCAGCACCAGCGCAACAGAAAACACTGAAGCTTTCTTT. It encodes CASTSATENTEAFF.

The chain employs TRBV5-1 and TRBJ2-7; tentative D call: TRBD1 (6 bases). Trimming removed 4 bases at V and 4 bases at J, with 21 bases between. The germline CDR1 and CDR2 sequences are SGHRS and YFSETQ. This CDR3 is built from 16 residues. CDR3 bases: TGCGCCAGCAGCAAGGACAGTCTAATGAATGGATACGAGCAGTACTTC. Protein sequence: CASSKDSLMNGYEQYF.

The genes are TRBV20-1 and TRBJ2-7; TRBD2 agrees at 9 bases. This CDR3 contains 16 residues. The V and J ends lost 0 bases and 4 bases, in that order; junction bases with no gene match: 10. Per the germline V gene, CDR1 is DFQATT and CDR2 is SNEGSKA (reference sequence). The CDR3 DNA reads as TGCAGTGCTAGAGATTTGGCGGGGGGGCCCTTTTACGAGCAGTACTTC. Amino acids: CSARDLAGGPFYEQYF.

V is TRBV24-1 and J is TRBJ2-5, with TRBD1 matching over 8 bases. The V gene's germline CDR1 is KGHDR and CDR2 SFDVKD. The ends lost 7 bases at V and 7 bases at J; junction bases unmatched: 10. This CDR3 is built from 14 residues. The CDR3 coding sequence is TGTGCCACCAGAGAATCCGGGACAGGCATGACCCAGTACTTC. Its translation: CATRESGTGMTQYF.

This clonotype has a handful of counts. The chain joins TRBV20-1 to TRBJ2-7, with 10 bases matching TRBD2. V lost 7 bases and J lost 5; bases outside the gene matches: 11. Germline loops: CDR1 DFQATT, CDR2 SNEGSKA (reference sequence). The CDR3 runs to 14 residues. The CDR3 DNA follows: TGCAGTGTATTCCCGCTAGCGGGAGACGACGAGCAGTACTTC. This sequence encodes CSVFPLAGDDEQYF.

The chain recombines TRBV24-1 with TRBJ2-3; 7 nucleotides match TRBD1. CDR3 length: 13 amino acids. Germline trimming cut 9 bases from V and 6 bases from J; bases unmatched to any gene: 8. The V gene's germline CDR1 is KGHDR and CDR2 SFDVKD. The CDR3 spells CATGTENTDTQYF. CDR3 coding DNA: TGTGCCACCGGGACAGAAAACACGGATACGCAGTATTTT.

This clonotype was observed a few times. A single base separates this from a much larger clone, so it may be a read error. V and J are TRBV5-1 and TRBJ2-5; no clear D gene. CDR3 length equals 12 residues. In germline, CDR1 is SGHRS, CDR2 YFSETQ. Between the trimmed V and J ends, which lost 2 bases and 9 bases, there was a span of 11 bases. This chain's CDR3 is CASSFSPQAQYF. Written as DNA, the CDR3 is TGCGCCAGCAGCTTCTCCCCCCAGGCCCAGTACTTC.

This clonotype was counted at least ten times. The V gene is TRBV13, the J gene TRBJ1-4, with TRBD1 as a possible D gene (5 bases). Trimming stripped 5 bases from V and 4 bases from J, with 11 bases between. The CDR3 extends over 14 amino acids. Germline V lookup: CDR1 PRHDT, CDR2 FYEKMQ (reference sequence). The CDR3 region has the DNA TGTGCCAGCAGCCTGCGGGACCTTAATGAAAAACTGTTTTTT. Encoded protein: CASSLRDLNEKLFF.

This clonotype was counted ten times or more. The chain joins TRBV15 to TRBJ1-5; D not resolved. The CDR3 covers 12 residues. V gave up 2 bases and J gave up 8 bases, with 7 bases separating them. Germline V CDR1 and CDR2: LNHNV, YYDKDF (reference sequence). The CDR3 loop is CATSRHQKPQHF. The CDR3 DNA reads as TGTGCCACCAGCAGACACCAAAAGCCCCAGCATTTT.

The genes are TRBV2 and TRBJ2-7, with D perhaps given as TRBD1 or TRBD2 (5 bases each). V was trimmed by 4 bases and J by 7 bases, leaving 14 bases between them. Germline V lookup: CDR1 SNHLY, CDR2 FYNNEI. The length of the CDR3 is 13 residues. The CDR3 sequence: CASSVGTTREQYF. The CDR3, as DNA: TGTGCCAGCAGTGTTGGGACCACTCGTGAGCAGTACTTC.

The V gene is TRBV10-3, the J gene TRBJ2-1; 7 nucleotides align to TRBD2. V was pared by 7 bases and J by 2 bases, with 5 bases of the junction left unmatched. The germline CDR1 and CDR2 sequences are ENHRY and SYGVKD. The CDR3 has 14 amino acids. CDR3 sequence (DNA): TGTGCCATCACCCGGGACTACGCCTACAATGAGCAGTTCTTC. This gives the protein CAITRDYAYNEQFF.

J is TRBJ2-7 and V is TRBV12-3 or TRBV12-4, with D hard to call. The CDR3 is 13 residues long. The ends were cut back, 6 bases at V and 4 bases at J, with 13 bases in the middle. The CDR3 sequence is CASSSTGRYEQYF. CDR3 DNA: TGTGCCAGCAGCTCAACTGGACGTTACGAGCAGTACTTC.

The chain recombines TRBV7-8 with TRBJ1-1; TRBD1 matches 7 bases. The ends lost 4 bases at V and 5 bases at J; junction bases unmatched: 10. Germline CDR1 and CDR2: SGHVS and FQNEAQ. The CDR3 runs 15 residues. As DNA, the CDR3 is TGTGCCAGCAGCTCACGGCGAGACAGGGCTACTGAAGCTTTCTTT. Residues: CASSSRRDRATEAFF.

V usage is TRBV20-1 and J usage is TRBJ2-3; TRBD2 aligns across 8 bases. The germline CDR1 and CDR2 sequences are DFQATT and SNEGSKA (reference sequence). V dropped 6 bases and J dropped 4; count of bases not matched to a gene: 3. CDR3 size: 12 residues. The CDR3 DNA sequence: TGCAGTGCGCGGGAGGAGTCAGATACGCAGTATTTT. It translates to CSAREESDTQYF.

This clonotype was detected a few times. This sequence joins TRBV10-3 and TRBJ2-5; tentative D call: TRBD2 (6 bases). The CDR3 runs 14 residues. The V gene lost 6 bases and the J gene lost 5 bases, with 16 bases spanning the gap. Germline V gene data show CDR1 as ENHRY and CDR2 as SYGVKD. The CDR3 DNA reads TGTGCCATCAGCGCACTAGCAATGGTTGAGACCCAGTACTTC. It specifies CAISALAMVETQYF.

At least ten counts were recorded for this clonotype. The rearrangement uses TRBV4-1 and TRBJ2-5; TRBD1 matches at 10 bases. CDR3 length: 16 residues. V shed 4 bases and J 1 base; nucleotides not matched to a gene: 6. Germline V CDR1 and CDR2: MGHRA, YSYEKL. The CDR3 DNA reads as TGCGCCAGCAGCCCACAGGGGACAGGGGCCCAAGAGACCCAGTACTTC. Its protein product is CASSPQGTGAQETQYF.

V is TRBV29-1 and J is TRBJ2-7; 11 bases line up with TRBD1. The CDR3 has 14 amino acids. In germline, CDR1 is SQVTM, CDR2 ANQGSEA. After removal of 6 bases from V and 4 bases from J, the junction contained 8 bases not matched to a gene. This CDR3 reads CSVVRGQGEYEQYF. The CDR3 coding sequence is TGCAGCGTAGTAAGGGGACAGGGGGAGTACGAGCAGTACTTC.

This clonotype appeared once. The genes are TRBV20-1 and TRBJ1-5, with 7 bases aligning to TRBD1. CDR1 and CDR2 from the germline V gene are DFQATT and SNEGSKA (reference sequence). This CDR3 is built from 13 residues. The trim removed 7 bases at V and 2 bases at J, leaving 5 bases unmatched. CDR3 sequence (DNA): TGCAGTGTACAGGGGAGAGGCAATCAGCCCCAGCATTTT. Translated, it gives CSVQGRGNQPQHF.

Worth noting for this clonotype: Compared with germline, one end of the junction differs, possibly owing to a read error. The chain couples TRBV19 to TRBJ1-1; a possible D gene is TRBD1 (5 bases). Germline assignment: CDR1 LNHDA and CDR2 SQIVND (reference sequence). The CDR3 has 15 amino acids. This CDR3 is CASSVYREAGGEAFF. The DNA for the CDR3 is TGTGCCAGTAGTGTCTACCGGGAGGCCGGGGGTGAAGCTTTCTTC.

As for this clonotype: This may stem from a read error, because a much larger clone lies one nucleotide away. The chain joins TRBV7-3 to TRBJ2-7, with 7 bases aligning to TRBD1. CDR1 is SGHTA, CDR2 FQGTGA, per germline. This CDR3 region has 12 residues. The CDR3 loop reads CARSYTGDEQYF. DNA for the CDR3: TGTGCCAGAAGCTACACAGGGGATGAGCAGTACTTC.

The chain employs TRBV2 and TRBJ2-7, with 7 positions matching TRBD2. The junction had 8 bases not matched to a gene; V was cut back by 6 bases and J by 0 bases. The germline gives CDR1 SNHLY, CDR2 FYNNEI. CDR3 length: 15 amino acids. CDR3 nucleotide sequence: TGTGCCAGCAGCATGACTAGCTCACACTCCTACGAGCAGTACTTC. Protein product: CASSMTSSHSYEQYF.

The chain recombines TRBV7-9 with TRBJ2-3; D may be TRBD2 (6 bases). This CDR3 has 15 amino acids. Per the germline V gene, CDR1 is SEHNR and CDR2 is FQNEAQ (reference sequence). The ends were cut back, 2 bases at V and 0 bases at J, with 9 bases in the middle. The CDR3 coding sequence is TGTGCCAGCAGCTTAATTGCGGGGAGCACAGATACGCAGTATTTT. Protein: CASSLIAGSTDTQYF. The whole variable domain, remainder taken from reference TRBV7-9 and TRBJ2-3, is DTGVSQNPRHKITKRGQNVTFRCDPISEHNRLYWYRQTLGQGPEFLTYFQNEAQLEKSRLLSDRFSAERPKGSFSTLEIQRTEQGDSAMYLCASSLIAGSTDTQYFGPGTRLTVL.

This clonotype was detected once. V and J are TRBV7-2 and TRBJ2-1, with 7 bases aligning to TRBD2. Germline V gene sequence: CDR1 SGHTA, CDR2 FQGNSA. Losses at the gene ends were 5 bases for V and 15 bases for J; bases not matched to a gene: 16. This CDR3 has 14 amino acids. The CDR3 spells CASSIPGGDPHLFF. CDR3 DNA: TGTGCCAGCAGCATACCTGGGGGGGACCCCCATCTGTTCTTC. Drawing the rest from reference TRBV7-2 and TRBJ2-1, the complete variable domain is GAGVSQSPSNKVTEKGKDVELRCDPISGHTALYWYRQSLGQGLEFLIYFQGNSAPDKSGLPSDRFSAERTGGSVSTLTIQRTQQEDSAVYLCASSIPGGDPHLFFGPGTRLTVL.

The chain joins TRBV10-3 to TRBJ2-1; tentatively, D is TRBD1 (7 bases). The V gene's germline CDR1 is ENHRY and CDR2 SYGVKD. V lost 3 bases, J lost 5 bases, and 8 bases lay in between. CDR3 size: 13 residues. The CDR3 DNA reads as TGTGCCATCAGTGACAGGGGGGACAATGAGCAGTTCTTC. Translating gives CAISDRGDNEQFF.